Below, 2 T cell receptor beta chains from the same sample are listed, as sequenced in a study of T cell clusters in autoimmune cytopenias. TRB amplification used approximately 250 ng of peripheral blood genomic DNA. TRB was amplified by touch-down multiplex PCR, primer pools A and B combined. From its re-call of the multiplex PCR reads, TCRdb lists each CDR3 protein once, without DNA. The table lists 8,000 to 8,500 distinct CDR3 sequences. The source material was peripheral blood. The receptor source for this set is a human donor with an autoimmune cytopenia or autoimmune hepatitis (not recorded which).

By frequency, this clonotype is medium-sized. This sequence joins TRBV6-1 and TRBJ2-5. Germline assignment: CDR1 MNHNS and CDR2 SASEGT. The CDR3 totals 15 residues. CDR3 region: CASSERVGVQETQYF.

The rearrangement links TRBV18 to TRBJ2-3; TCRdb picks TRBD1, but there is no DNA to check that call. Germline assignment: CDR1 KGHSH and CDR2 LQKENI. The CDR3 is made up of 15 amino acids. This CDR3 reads CASSPSQGFSDTQYF.